This T cell receptor beta chain was identified in a study of neurological immune-mediated disorders. Overall study findings and caveats: It was HTLV-1-associated myelopathy that showed the most TCR clonal expansion, while multiple sclerosis showed the least, falling below healthy controls.

This clonotype was recorded many times. The antigen remains undetermined. The team produced cDNA through 5'RACE using 10-nucleotide random UMIs. TCRdb re-derived calls from the 5' RACE reads in MiXCR, one entry per CDR3 protein. The sample contains some 38,000 distinct CDR3 sequences, 3% to 3.5% of which appear only once. Described time point: longitudinal time-point 1 (baseline). The V end was cut by 5 bases, the J end by 5 bases, with 15 bases between. Germline CDR1 SGHAT, CDR2 FQNNGV. This CDR3 has 14 amino acids. The chain has TRBV11-2 and TRBJ2-5, with D perhaps TRBD2 (5 bases). The clonotype comes from a woman between 55 and 75 years old with multiple sclerosis. Sequenced sample: PBMCs. As DNA, the CDR3 is TGTGCCAGCAGCCCCTATTCCGGGGTTGAGACCCAGTACTTC. It encodes CASSPYSGVETQYF.